This is a list of T cell receptor beta chains from one sample in a study of T cell responses to AZD1222 COVID-19 vaccine. TCRdb's table, derived via immunoSEQ multiplex PCR, lists solely in-frame clones and lacks some. The data hold 100,000 to 140,000 clones, with roughly 90% observed a single time. Material: peripheral blood, obtained on day 0 of AZD1222 vaccination. The receptors shown here come from an adult in good health. CDR3s leave out the opening cysteine and the closing phenylalanine or tryptophan. Fields, in order: V gene, D gene, CDR3 protein. D genes are given only for firm matches.

TRBV11-3	NA	ASRITGLMTDTQY
TRBV5-4	TRBD2	ASSRSGLAGGITDTQY
TRBV9	NA	ASSEGGPTKRAGNTIY
TRBV6-5	NA	ASSGGLGRREQY
TRBV30	TRBD1	AWSGPGTGKETQY
TRBV28	NA	ASRSQGPQH
TRBV9	NA	ASSKYGTQSSYEQY
TRBV5-4	TRBD1	ASSPDRDYGYT
TRBV14	NA	ASSQDRGGGTEAF
TRBV11-2	NA	ASSLGQNQPQH
TRBV6-2/TRBV6-3	NA	ASSKQGKSNQPQH
TRBV18	TRBD2	ASSPLAGVDEQY
TRBV6-1	NA	ASSEDLGGVSGNTIY
TRBV3-1/TRBV3-2	NA	ASSRKGEYGYT
TRBV27	NA	ASSDYGTGELF
TRBV7-9	TRBD1	ASSPGQGNQPQH
TRBV30	NA	AWSGGRVAQPQH
TRBV7-9	TRBD2	ASSSQRDAGELF
TRBV19	TRBD1	ASSIGGTGGTEAF
TRBV9	TRBD1	ASSLQGNPYNEQF
TRBV3-1/TRBV3-2	NA	ASSYGQLYGYT
TRBV30	NA	AWSPRRGIHYEQY
TRBV5-4	TRBD1	ASTPQGVNTEAF
TRBV4-3	TRBD1	ASSQKTGATGELF
TRBV7-9	TRBD1	ASSPGTGGNNQPQH
TRBV19	NA	ASSLRYSGTVSNEQF
TRBV11-2	NA	ASSLFSSGGTEAF
TRBV7-2	TRBD2	ASSLGLGSTGELF
TRBV5-1	TRBD2	ASSLGLAGGGYEQY
TRBV18	NA	ASSPGQKENTGELF
TRBV7-9	NA	ASSLEKGLGYGYT
TRBV18	NA	ASSPLGQGYGYT
TRBV10-1	NA	ASSEGGDISSYNSPLH
TRBV6-5	NA	ASSSGVVLSRT
TRBV10-3	NA	AISRQYLTGNTIY
TRBV5-6	TRBD2	ASVRWGLAGISSYNEQF
TRBV7-3	TRBD2	ASSRAPGLQNTGELF
TRBV10-3	TRBD1	AISRTGVSYEQY
TRBV6-2/TRBV6-3	TRBD1	ASSYPGQGAQYSNQPQH
TRBV1	NA	TSSPKLRNEQF
TRBV25-1	NA	ASRVSGANVLT
TRBV5-5	NA	ASARQAYQPQH
TRBV19	NA	ASSSVDSTDTQY
TRBV27	NA	ASSLSGLASYNEQF
TRBV12-3/TRBV12-4	TRBD2	AAARGGGYEQY
TRBV4-2	NA	ASSQEGSGLTNEKLF
TRBV7-9	NA	ASSLLADTQY